This record looks at one TCR beta chain sequence and its context. The sample originates from a study of blood T cell repertoires in COVID-19. The overall study: Samples representing acute and convalescent COVID-19 were sourced from the United States, Italy and Spain.

Authors' methods: Amplification from reference gene primers served as the basis for estimated nucleated cell counts. TCRdb's table, derived via immunoSEQ multiplex PCR, lists solely in-frame clones and lacks some. V, J and clone size derive from that table, while D and trimming were established from the DNA sequence. The table records about 180,000 clones, approximately 85% of them present only once. Cohort placement rested on clinical history that participants reported themselves. The origin of this receptor is a man aged 35 to 55 who had recovered from COVID-19. The specimen was PBMCs or T cells enriched from blood (not recorded which).

CDR3 sequence (DNA): TGTGCCAGCAGTGAAGGGACAGGGGAAGGCTACACCTTC. Translation: CASSEGTGEGYTF. This chain links TRBV6-1 with TRBJ1-2; 9 bases fit TRBD1. Germline CDR1 is MNHNS and CDR2 is SASEGT. Losses at the gene ends were 1 base for V and 8 bases for J; bases not matched to a gene: 2. The CDR3 totals 13 residues.